These 21 T cell receptor beta chains were all obtained from the same sample, sequenced in a study of a mutant IDH1 vaccine in newly diagnosed glioma. As to time point: baseline, week 1 (first vaccination visit). As to treatment: pre-vaccination baseline after standard-of-care therapy. The assay was immunoSEQ multiplex PCR, and TCRdb's table has in-frame clones only and misses some. Among over 30,000 clones listed, around 83% were seen once. The source was peripheral blood mononuclear cells (PBMCs), collected from a glioma patient treated with radiotherapy, temozolomide or both. The source is a man aged 50 to 60 with glioma. Some clones in this sample may be carry-over from other donors' samples.

V and J are TRBV7-2 and TRBJ1-6; TRBD1 aligns across 9 bases. The length of the CDR3 is 16 residues. The V gene end was trimmed by 3 bases and the J gene end by 2 bases; junction bases not matched to a gene: 2. Germline CDR1 and CDR2: SGHTA and FQGNSA. This chain's CDR3 is CASSLTGGPYNSPLHF. CDR3 DNA: TGTGCCAGCAGCTTGACAGGGGGTCCCTATAATTCACCCCTCCACTTT.

This chain links TRBV28 with TRBJ2-7; D is undetermined. The CDR3 is made up of 13 amino acids. Germline loops: CDR1 MDHEN, CDR2 SYDVKM. V dropped 5 bases and J dropped 5 bases, with 13 bases sitting between them. The CDR3 coding sequence is TGTGCCAGCAGTCCCCAGCCCGTCAACGAGCAGTACTTC. Residues: CASSPQPVNEQYF.

There are a few counts of this clone. The chain links TRBV29-1 to TRBJ2-1; D is unclear. Germline V lookup: CDR1 SQVTM, CDR2 ANQGSEA. The CDR3 is 15 amino acids. Trimming cost V 7 bases and J 3 bases, with 19 bases left between them. The CDR3 is CSALLDRTRYNEQFF. The CDR3, as DNA: TGCAGCGCCCTACTCGACCGCACCCGCTACAATGAGCAGTTCTTC.

The rearrangement links TRBV21-1 to TRBJ1-1. TRBV21-1 is a documented pseudogene. The length of the CDR3 is 15 residues. In nucleotides, the CDR3 is TGTGCCAGCAGCATAGGACCGGATCCGAACACTGAAGCTTTCTTT. Protein product: CASSIGPDPNTEAFF.

The chain's CDR3 is CASSLGWGYTF. The CDR3 DNA follows: TGCGCCAGCAGCTTGGGATGGGGCTACACCTTC. The rearrangement uses TRBV5-1 and TRBJ1-2; D uncertain. Germline CDR1 SGHRS, CDR2 YFSETQ. The germline V and J ends were trimmed by 0 bases and 8 bases, with 5 bases remaining between them. There are 11 residues in the CDR3.

This clone has only a few counts. This chain links TRBV11-1 with TRBJ2-1; D unresolved. V dropped 6 bases and J dropped 2 bases, with 5 bases sitting between them. In germline, CDR1 is SGHAT, CDR2 FQDESV (reference sequence). The CDR3 totals 12 residues. The chain's CDR3 is CASRATYNEQFF. Written as DNA, the CDR3 is TGTGCCAGCAGGGCCACCTACAATGAGCAGTTCTTC.

The genes are TRBV4-2 and TRBJ2-7, with D possibly TRBD1 on 6 matching bases. The CDR3 totals 14 residues. CDR1 is LGHNA, CDR2 YNFKEQ, per germline. Trimming took off 1 base at V and 3 bases at J, with 10 bases between the two ends. The DNA of the CDR3 is TGTGCCAGCAGCCAAGGCACAGGGTACTACGAGCAGTACTTC. This translates into CASSQGTGYYEQYF.

This clone was seen a few times. The chain links TRBV30 to TRBJ2-5; D is undetermined. The CDR3 runs to 11 residues. CDR1 GTSNPN and CDR2 SVGIG come from the germline V gene (reference sequence). Trimming removed 0 bases from V and 5 bases from J, with 4 bases in between. The CDR3: CAWSVGETQYF. CDR3 bases: TGTGCCTGGAGTGTAGGGGAGACCCAGTACTTC.

This clone was observed a handful of times. This chain joins TRBV20-1 and TRBJ1-2; D gene ambiguous. Germline lookup yields CDR1 DFQATT and CDR2 SNEGSKA (reference sequence). V was cut by 6 bases and J by 5 bases, with 10 bases left in between. There are 11 residues in the CDR3. CDR3 nucleotide sequence: TGCAGTGCGAAAGCCCCTTATGGCTACACCTTC. Protein product: CSAKAPYGYTF.

The chain employs TRBV9 and TRBJ1-2, with D unclear. CDR3 length equals 13 residues. Per germline, CDR1 SGDLS and CDR2 YYNGEE. V lost 5 bases and J 0 bases, leaving 8 bases between the germline ends. In nucleotides, the CDR3 is TGTGCCAGCAGGACGGAAGCTAACTATGGCTACACCTTC. Its protein is CASRTEANYGYTF.

The chain couples TRBV7-9 to TRBJ1-1, with D unresolved. This CDR3 has 15 residues. Trimming took off 1 base at V and 1 base at J, with 10 bases between the two ends. Germline CDR1 and CDR2: SEHNR and FQNEAQ (reference sequence). CDR3 sequence: CASSLDRGGNTEAFF. The CDR3 region has the DNA TGTGCCAGCAGCTTAGATCGGGGAGGGAACACTGAAGCTTTCTTT.

The rearrangement uses TRBV7-3 and TRBJ2-1, with 9 bases fitting TRBD1. This CDR3 region has 15 residues. Per the germline V gene, CDR1 is SGHTA and CDR2 is FQGTGA. The trim removed 5 bases at V and 5 bases at J, leaving 7 bases unmatched. The CDR3 loop is CASSTPGQGHNEQFF. The DNA for the CDR3 is TGTGCCAGCAGCACTCCGGGACAGGGTCACAATGAGCAGTTCTTC.

This clone was seen a single time. The gene calls are TRBV5-5 and TRBJ2-7; D uncertain. The V and J ends lost 4 bases and 7 bases respectively, with 18 bases between them. The CDR3 covers 14 residues. Germline loops: CDR1 SGHKS, CDR2 YYEKEE (reference sequence). The CDR3 DNA reads TGTGCCAGCAGCCTCCGACACCACCTTGTTGAGCAGTACTTC. It yields the protein CASSLRHHLVEQYF.

The chain is built from TRBV29-1 and TRBJ2-2; tentatively, D is TRBD2 (5 bases). Trimming took off 8 bases at V and 6 bases at J, with 13 bases between the two ends. The length of the CDR3 is 12 residues. Per germline, CDR1 SQVTM and CDR2 ANQGSEA. DNA for the CDR3: TGCAGCCACACCGGGGTTGCCGGGGAGCTGTTTTTT. Its protein is CSHTGVAGELFF.

The gene calls are TRBV14 and TRBJ2-7; D perhaps matches TRBD1 (5 bases). The CDR3 contains 15 residues. Germline V gene data show CDR1 as SGHDN and CDR2 as FVKESK. Trimming pared 4 bases from V and 1 base from J, leaving 14 bases between. Written as DNA, the CDR3 is TGTGCCAGCAGCCGGTTAATAGACAGATCCTACGAGCAGTACTTC. Encoded protein: CASSRLIDRSYEQYF.

The J gene is TRBJ2-6, the V gene TRBV5-4; D is possibly TRBD1 (5 bases). The CDR3 has 16 residues. V lost 1 base and J 1 base, leaving 9 bases between the germline ends. CDR1 and CDR2 (germline): SGHNT, YYREEE (reference sequence). Written as DNA, the CDR3 is TGTGCCAGCAGCTTGCAGGGCGCATCTGGGGCCAACGTCCTGACTTTC. As protein: CASSLQGASGANVLTF.

The CDR3 sequence is CATKGTSSYEQYF. CDR3 in DNA: TGTGCCACAAAAGGGACGAGCTCCTACGAGCAGTACTTC. The gene calls are TRBV27 and TRBJ2-7; either TRBD1 or TRBD2 may fit D (5 bases each). V was shortened by 10 bases and J by 0 bases, with 13 bases between the two germline ends. This CDR3 spans 13 amino acids. Germline loops: CDR1 MNHEY, CDR2 SMNVEV (reference sequence).

V and J are TRBV2 and TRBJ2-5; 9 bases are shared with TRBD1. The CDR3 contains 14 residues. Germline V lookup: CDR1 SNHLY, CDR2 FYNNEI. Trimming took 6 bases from V and 3 from J; bases not matched to a gene: 5. CDR3 DNA sequence: TGTGCCAGCAGACTGACAGGGGGGGAAGAGACCCAGTACTTC. This gives the protein CASRLTGGEETQYF.

The gene calls are TRBV19 and TRBJ1-1; D gene ambiguous. V was shortened by 2 bases and J by 0 bases, with 10 bases between the two germline ends. Germline V gene sequence: CDR1 LNHDA, CDR2 SQIVND (reference sequence). This CDR3 spans 15 amino acids. CDR3 sequence (DNA): TGTGCCAGTAGTATATCTGGGCGGGTGAACACTGAAGCTTTCTTT. Encoded protein: CASSISGRVNTEAFF.

The V gene is TRBV15, the J gene TRBJ1-5, with D perhaps TRBD1 (6 bases). This CDR3 is built from 15 residues. Per the germline V gene, CDR1 is LNHNV and CDR2 is YYDKDF (reference sequence). Trimming left V 5 bases short and J 4 bases short, with 15 bases between. For the CDR3, the DNA is TGTGCCACCAGCGTCCAGGGGCGCCGTAATCAGCCCCAGCATTTT. It yields the protein CATSVQGRRNQPQHF.

The chain joins TRBV19 to TRBJ1-1; D is unresolved. CDR3 length: 14 residues. V lost 5 bases and J lost 1, with 11 bases in between. Germline V CDR1 and CDR2: LNHDA, SQIVND (reference sequence). The CDR3 region has the DNA TGTGCCAGTAGTTCCCGGGCTCCGAACACTGAAGCTTTCTTT. Encoded protein: CASSSRAPNTEAFF.